The 30 T cell receptor beta chains in this list originate from one sample, sequenced in a study of T cells after yellow fever vaccination (dated by TCRdb to between 2018 and 2021). Libraries came from 5' RACE. Sequencer: Illumina HiSeq 2500. The public reads were reprocessed in TCRdb via fastp at Q25 and MiXCR, keeping in-frame beta chains. When rows share a CDR3 protein, they turn into one entry using the most common DNA and genes. The sample records 620,000 or so distinct CDR3 sequences, less than 20% of which are singletons. Of the sample, 15% to 20% is held by the ten largest clones. The sample's treatment or condition, from its label and the paper: live attenuated yellow fever vaccine strain. The material was PBMCs, obtained 4 to 6 days after the first yellow fever vaccination. All receptors come from a man aged 18 to 29 who received the YFV17D yellow fever vaccine.

The sample holds many counts of this clonotype. The chain has TRBV11-2 and TRBJ1-5; D remains ambiguous. Between the trimmed V and J ends, which lost 4 bases and 5 bases, there was a span of 6 bases. The CDR3 is 12 amino acids. From germline, CDR1 is SGHAT and CDR2 FQNNGV. CDR3 protein: CASSYRDQPQHF. The CDR3, as DNA: TGTGCCAGCAGCTACCGGGATCAGCCCCAGCATTTT.

The chain has TRBV7-2 and TRBJ2-3; D may match TRBD1 or TRBD2 (5 bases each). V lost 3 bases to trimming and J lost 8 bases, with 9 bases between them. The germline V gene encodes CDR1 SGHTA and CDR2 FQGNSA. The CDR3 is 12 residues long. In DNA, the CDR3 is TGTGCCAGCAGCTTGGGGACCGCTACGCAGTATTTT. Translating gives CASSLGTATQYF.

V and J are TRBV20-1 and TRBJ1-5; TRBD1 is a possible D gene (6 bases). CDR1 is DFQATT, CDR2 SNEGSKA, per germline (reference sequence). Trimming removed 5 bases from V and 4 bases from J, with 12 bases in between. This CDR3 has 13 residues. The CDR3 protein is CSAGRGLNQPQHF. CDR3 sequence (DNA): TGCAGTGCTGGCAGGGGACTGAATCAGCCCCAGCATTTT.

The chain employs TRBV13 and TRBJ1-6, with unresolved D. CDR1 PRHDT and CDR2 FYEKMQ come from the germline V gene (reference sequence). CDR3 length: 16 amino acids. V lost 3 bases to trimming and J lost 6 bases, with 15 bases between them. Written as DNA, the CDR3 is TGTGCCAGCAGCTTCCTCACGGCCCTGGGTAATTCACCCCTCCACTTT. It codes for CASSFLTALGNSPLHF.

This chain links TRBV4-1 with TRBJ1-3; D is unclear. V was cut by 0 bases and J by 1 base, with 7 bases left in between. CDR3 size: 15 residues. Germline loops: CDR1 MGHRA, CDR2 YSYEKL. CDR3 amino acids: CASSQDVASGNTIYF. The CDR3 DNA reads TGCGCCAGCAGCCAAGATGTAGCTTCTGGAAACACCATATATTTT.

The chain uses TRBV6-2 or TRBV6-3 and TRBJ1-2; D gene uncertain. The V end was cut by 2 bases, the J end by 6 bases, with 10 bases between. Germline loops: CDR1 MNHEY, CDR2 SVGEGT. This CDR3 comprises 13 residues. As DNA, the CDR3 is TGTGCCAGCAGTTACGGAGAGATCGATGGCTACACCTTC. Its translation is CASSYGEIDGYTF.

The table lists this clonotype with many counts. The V gene is TRBV7-8, the J gene TRBJ2-2; D is uncertain. Trimming cost V 5 bases and J 1 base, with 11 bases left between them. Germline-derived CDR1 and CDR2 are SGHVS and FQNEAQ. CDR3 length equals 15 residues. CDR3 protein: CASSRSLGNTGELFF. CDR3 in DNA: TGTGCCAGCAGCCGGAGTTTGGGGAACACCGGGGAGCTGTTTTTT.

This clonotype was counted between two and nine times. The chain has TRBV7-9 and TRBJ1-2, with TRBD1 matching over 10 bases. The CDR3 runs 17 residues. After removal of 3 bases from V and 2 bases from J, the junction contained 9 bases not matched to a gene. CDR1 is SEHNR and CDR2 is FQNEAQ in the germline V gene (reference sequence). As DNA, the CDR3 is TGTGCCAGCAGCTTGAATTCGCCGGGACAGGGGAACTATGGCTACACCTTC. Protein sequence: CASSLNSPGQGNYGYTF.

This rearrangement joins TRBV9 to TRBJ2-2; 7 bases match TRBD1. The CDR3 spans 16 residues. J was trimmed by 1 base and V by 0 bases; bases with no gene match: 3. Germline V gene lookup returns CDR1 SGDLS and CDR2 YYNGEE. CDR3 sequence (DNA): TGTGCCAGCAGCGTAGGCCCAGGGGGGAACACCGGGGAGCTGTTTTTT. This translates into CASSVGPGGNTGELFF.

This clonotype was detected many times. The rearrangement links TRBV12-3 or TRBV12-4 to TRBJ2-1; D is possibly TRBD2 (5 bases). The CDR3 sequence is 15 residues long. Trimming pared 5 bases from V and 5 bases from J, leaving 16 bases between. Here the CDR3 reads CASSEPGRAHNEQFF. The CDR3 coding sequence is TGTGCCAGCAGTGAGCCGGGAAGAGCCCACAATGAGCAGTTCTTC.

The J gene is TRBJ1-2, the V gene TRBV20-1, with D unresolved. This CDR3 comprises 12 residues. Germline-derived CDR1 and CDR2 are DFQATT and SNEGSKA (reference sequence). V lost 3 bases and J lost 3, with 8 bases in between. The CDR3 region is CSASEVDYGYTF. CDR3 nucleotide sequence: TGCAGTGCTAGTGAGGTTGACTATGGCTACACCTTC.

This clonotype appeared a few times. J is TRBJ2-2 and V is TRBV10-2, with TRBD2 matching over 8 bases. Trimming at V came to 6 bases and at J to 4 bases, leaving 4 bases not matched to a gene. CDR3 length: 14 amino acids. Germline CDR1 is WSHSY and CDR2 is SAAADI. The CDR3 DNA reads as TGCGCCAGCAGCGGGGGGGGGAGCACCGGGGAGCTGTTTTTT. As protein: CASSGGGSTGELFF.

This clonotype was counted a few times. This chain connects TRBV7-2 to TRBJ2-3; 13 bases align to TRBD2. The CDR3 length is 15 residues. The V gene end was trimmed by 6 bases and the J gene end by 4 bases; junction bases not matched to a gene: 4. Germline V gene sequence: CDR1 SGHTA, CDR2 FQGNSA. DNA of the CDR3: TGTGCCAGCAGTTCCGGGACTAGCGGGGCAGATACGCAGTATTTT. Residues: CASSSGTSGADTQYF.

This clonotype was seen a handful of times. This rearrangement joins TRBV19 to TRBJ1-1; D is perhaps TRBD1 (6 bases). CDR1 is LNHDA and CDR2 is SQIVND in the germline V gene (reference sequence). The CDR3 consists of 14 residues. The V end lost 2 bases, the J end lost 5 bases, and 12 bases lay between the germline ends. The CDR3 is CASSIRTVFTEAFF. The CDR3 DNA sequence: TGTGCCAGTAGTATACGGACAGTTTTTACTGAAGCTTTCTTT.

The rearrangement links TRBV7-9 to TRBJ2-3, with D unclear. V lost 5 bases and J 1 base, leaving 16 bases between the germline ends. Germline CDR1 reads SEHNR; CDR2 reads FQNEAQ (reference sequence). CDR3 length equals 16 residues. In DNA, the CDR3 is TGTGCCAGCAGCCGTAGGGCGAGCATCGGCACAGATACGCAGTATTTT. Translated, it gives CASSRRASIGTDTQYF. Supplemented by reference TRBV7-9 and TRBJ2-3, the full variable domain reads DTGVSQNPRHKITKRGQNVTFRCDPISEHNRLYWYRQTLGQGPEFLTYFQNEAQLEKSRLLSDRFSAERPKGSFSTLEIQRTEQGDSAMYLCASSRRASIGTDTQYFGPGTRLTVL.

This clonotype appeared a few times. The chain recombines TRBV28 with TRBJ1-4; tentative D call: TRBD1 (5 bases). Germline CDR1 reads MDHEN; CDR2 reads SYDVKM. CDR3 length: 16 amino acids. Trimming took 3 bases from V and 5 from J, leaving 16 bases between them. DNA for the CDR3: TGTGCCAGCAGTTTTTCCGGGGGGACCTTCAATGAAAAACTGTTTTTT. Amino acid sequence: CASSFSGGTFNEKLFF.

V and J are TRBV7-6 and TRBJ2-5, with D perhaps matching TRBD2 (6 bases). This CDR3 has 16 amino acids. The germline V and J ends were trimmed by 6 bases and 4 bases, with 21 bases remaining between them. Per the germline V gene, CDR1 is SGHVS and CDR2 is FNYEAQ. In nucleotides, the CDR3 is TGTGCCAGCAGTCCCGTGGGGGGATCAGGTGGAGAGACCCAGTACTTC. Translating gives CASSPVGGSGGETQYF.

The chain carries TRBV20-1 and TRBJ2-1; 7 nucleotides agree with TRBD1. Germline CDR1 is DFQATT and CDR2 is SNEGSKA (reference sequence). J was trimmed by 3 bases and V by 6 bases; bases with no gene match: 11. This CDR3 spans 15 amino acids. CDR3 coding DNA: TGCAGTGCCGACGCCCGGACAGGAAACTACAATGAGCAGTTCTTC. This translates into CSADARTGNYNEQFF.

The rearrangement links TRBV15 to TRBJ1-2; D gene unclear. Germline lookup yields CDR1 LNHNV and CDR2 YYDKDF (reference sequence). V was cut by 1 base and J by 8 bases, with 26 bases left in between. CDR3 length: 18 residues. CDR3 sequence (DNA): TGTGCCACCAGCAGAGCCGACCAAAAAAGACACTCTCCGGGAGGCTACACCTTC. As protein: CATSRADQKRHSPGGYTF.

The rearrangement links TRBV5-1 to TRBJ2-5; D may be TRBD1 (6 bases). The CDR3 spans 16 residues. V was cut by 4 bases and J by 2 bases, with 18 bases left in between. From germline, CDR1 is SGHRS and CDR2 YFSETQ. The CDR3 spells CASSRRKQGYQETQYF. The CDR3 DNA reads TGCGCCAGCAGCCGGAGGAAACAGGGATATCAAGAGACCCAGTACTTC.

This chain connects TRBV4-1 to TRBJ2-3; 9 nucleotides align to TRBD1. The CDR3 has 17 amino acids. V dropped 4 bases and J dropped 1; count of bases not matched to a gene: 9. Germline V CDR1 and CDR2: MGHRA, YSYEKL. The CDR3 bases are TGCGCCAGCAGCCGCCGCGGGACAGGGCTACGCACAGATACGCAGTATTTT. It translates to CASSRRGTGLRTDTQYF.

This clonotype was seen a handful of times. This chain links TRBV6-2 or TRBV6-3 with TRBJ1-1; 8 positions agree with TRBD1. The germline CDR1 and CDR2 sequences are MNHEY and SVGEGT. The CDR3 has 14 amino acids. V shed 8 bases and J 1 base; nucleotides not matched to a gene: 6. The CDR3 here is CASGTDRANTEAFF. CDR3 nucleotide sequence: TGTGCCAGCGGAACGGACAGGGCGAACACTGAAGCTTTCTTT.

This clonotype has a handful of counts. CDR3 sequence: CSAREGGGVQNNEQFF. CDR3 nucleotide sequence: TGCAGTGCTAGAGAAGGCGGGGGGGTTCAAAACAATGAGCAGTTCTTC. J is TRBJ2-1 and V is TRBV20-1; TRBD2 matches at 9 bases. The J segment lost 5 bases and the V segment lost 0 bases, leaving 8 bases of the junction unmatched. Germline CDR1 is DFQATT and CDR2 is SNEGSKA (reference sequence). CDR3 length: 16 amino acids.

The chain is built from TRBV7-9 and TRBJ2-7; TRBD1 is a possible D gene (6 bases). The CDR3 contains 16 residues. V dropped 0 bases and J dropped 0 bases, with 12 bases sitting between them. CDR1 is SEHNR, CDR2 FQNEAQ, per germline (reference sequence). This CDR3 is CASSLAKDRSSYEQYF. CDR3 DNA sequence: TGTGCCAGCAGCTTAGCGAAGGACAGAAGCTCCTACGAGCAGTACTTC.

The chain uses TRBV5-1 and TRBJ1-1; the D gene is possibly TRBD1 (6 bases). CDR1 is SGHRS, CDR2 YFSETQ, per germline. The length of the CDR3 is 18 residues. V was pared by 2 bases and J by 0 bases, with 20 bases between. Here the CDR3 DNA reads TGCGCCAGCAGCTTTTCGAGGGGACAAGTGTTCATGAACACTGAAGCTTTCTTT. The encoded protein is CASSFSRGQVFMNTEAFF.

In this sample, this clonotype turned up a few times. This chain joins TRBV11-2 and TRBJ2-1; a possible D gene is TRBD2 (6 bases). The CDR3 sequence is 14 residues long. V shed 4 bases and J shed 7 bases, with 14 bases lying between them. Germline V gene sequence: CDR1 SGHAT, CDR2 FQNNGV. The CDR3 coding sequence is TGTGCCAGCAGCTCCCACGGGGGACGGAATGAGCAGTTCTTC. Protein product: CASSSHGGRNEQFF.

In nucleotides, the CDR3 is TGTGCCAGCAGTTACTCATCGGGGTATCAGCCCCAGCATTTT. Translating gives CASSYSSGYQPQHF. The chain recombines TRBV6-5 with TRBJ1-5; no clear D. The CDR3 contains 14 residues. Germline V gene sequence: CDR1 MNHEY, CDR2 SVGAGI. Between the trimmed V and J ends, which lost 0 bases and 5 bases, there was a span of 8 bases.

The CDR3 bases are TGTGCCAGCAGACCACCGGACGGGGAAGCTTTCTTT. Amino acids: CASRPPDGEAFF. The rearrangement joins TRBV6-6 to TRBJ1-1; D is undetermined. V was shortened by 6 bases and J by 8 bases, with 13 bases between the two germline ends. Germline CDR1 is MNHNY and CDR2 is SVGAGI (reference sequence). The CDR3 is 12 residues long.

J is TRBJ1-6 and V is TRBV20-1; TRBD1 aligns across 7 bases. In germline, CDR1 is DFQATT, CDR2 SNEGSKA (reference sequence). Trimming at V came to 3 bases and at J to 7 bases, leaving 0 bases not matched to a gene. The CDR3 runs 12 residues. As DNA, the CDR3 is TGCAGTGCTAGGACAGGGAATTCACCCCTCCACTTT. Translating it yields CSARTGNSPLHF.

The chain is built from TRBV27 and TRBJ1-4; 7 nucleotides match TRBD1. J gave up 8 bases and V 3 bases, and 6 bases lay outside the gene matches. Germline CDR1 and CDR2: MNHEY and SMNVEV (reference sequence). The CDR3 is 14 amino acids. The CDR3: CASSLNQGGEKLFF. In DNA, the CDR3 is TGTGCCAGCAGTTTGAATCAGGGGGGCGAAAAACTGTTTTTT.